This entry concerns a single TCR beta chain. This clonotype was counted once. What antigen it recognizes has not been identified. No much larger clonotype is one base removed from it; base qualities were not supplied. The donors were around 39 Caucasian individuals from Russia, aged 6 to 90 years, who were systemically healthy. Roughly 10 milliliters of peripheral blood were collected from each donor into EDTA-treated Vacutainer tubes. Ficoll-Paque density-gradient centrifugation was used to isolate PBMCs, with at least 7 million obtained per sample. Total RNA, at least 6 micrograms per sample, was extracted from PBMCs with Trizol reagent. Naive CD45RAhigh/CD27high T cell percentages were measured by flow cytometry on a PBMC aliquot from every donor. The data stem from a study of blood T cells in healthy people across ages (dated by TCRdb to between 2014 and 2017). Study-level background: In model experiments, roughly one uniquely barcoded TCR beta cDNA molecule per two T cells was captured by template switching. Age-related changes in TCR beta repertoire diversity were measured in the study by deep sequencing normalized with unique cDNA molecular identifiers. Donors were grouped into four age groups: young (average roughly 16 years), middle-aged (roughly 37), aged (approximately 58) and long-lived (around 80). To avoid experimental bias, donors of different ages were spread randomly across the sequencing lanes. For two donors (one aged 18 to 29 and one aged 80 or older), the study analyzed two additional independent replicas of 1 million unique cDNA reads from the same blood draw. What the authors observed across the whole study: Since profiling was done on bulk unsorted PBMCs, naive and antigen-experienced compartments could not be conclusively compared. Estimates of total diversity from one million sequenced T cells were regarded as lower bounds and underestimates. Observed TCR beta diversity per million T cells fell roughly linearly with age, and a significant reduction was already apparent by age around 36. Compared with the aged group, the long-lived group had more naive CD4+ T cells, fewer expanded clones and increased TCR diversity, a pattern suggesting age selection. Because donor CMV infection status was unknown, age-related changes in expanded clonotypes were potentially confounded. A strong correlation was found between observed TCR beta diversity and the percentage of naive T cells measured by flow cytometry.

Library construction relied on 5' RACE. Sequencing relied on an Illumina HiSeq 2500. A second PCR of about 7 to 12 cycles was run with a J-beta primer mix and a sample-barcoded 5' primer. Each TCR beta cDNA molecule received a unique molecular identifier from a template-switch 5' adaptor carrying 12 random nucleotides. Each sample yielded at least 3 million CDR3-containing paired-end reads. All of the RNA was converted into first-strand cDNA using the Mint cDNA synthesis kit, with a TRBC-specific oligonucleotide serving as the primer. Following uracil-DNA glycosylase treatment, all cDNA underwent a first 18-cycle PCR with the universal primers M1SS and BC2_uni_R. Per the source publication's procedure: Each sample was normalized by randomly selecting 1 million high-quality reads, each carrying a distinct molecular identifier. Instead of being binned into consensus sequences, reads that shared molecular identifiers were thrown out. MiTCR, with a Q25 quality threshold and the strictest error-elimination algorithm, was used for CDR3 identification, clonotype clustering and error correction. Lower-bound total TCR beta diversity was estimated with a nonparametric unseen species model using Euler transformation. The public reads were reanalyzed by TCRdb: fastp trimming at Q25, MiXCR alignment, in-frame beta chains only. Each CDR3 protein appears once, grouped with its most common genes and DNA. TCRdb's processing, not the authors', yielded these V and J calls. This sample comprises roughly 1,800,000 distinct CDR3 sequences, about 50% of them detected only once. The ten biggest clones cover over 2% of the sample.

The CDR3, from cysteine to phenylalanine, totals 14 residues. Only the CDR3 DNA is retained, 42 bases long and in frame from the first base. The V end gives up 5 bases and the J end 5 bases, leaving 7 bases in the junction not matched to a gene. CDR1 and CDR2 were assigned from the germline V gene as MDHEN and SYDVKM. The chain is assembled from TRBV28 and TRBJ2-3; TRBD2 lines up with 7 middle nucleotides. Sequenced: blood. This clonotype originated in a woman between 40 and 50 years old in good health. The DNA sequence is TGTGCCAGCAGTCAGACTAGCAGGTTAGATACGCAGTATTTT. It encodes CASSQTSRLDTQYF.